This T cell receptor (beta chain) is drawn from a study of T-cell reconstitution after alpha-beta-depleted transplantation in children. A library of TCRbeta sequences, prepared with unique molecular identifiers, was generated. TCRdb re-analysed the PCR reads in MiXCR, keeping a single row per CDR3 protein. In the table there are 600,000 to 700,000 distinct CDR3 sequences, around 16% of which are singletons. V was clipped by 4 bases and J by 5 bases, with 18 bases between them. Germline V gene data show CDR1 as SGHRS and CDR2 as YFSETQ. The CDR3 runs 15 residues. This clonotype has just a few counts. This chain uses TRBV5-1 with TRBJ2-5; a possible D gene is TRBD2 (5 bases). The TCR originated in a human donor who donated a stem cell graft to a child with acute myeloid leukemia. Specimen: PBMCs from the stem cell graft donor, collected from the stem cell graft. The CDR3: CASSPEAPNGETQYF. The CDR3 bases are TGCGCCAGCAGCCCGGAGGCCCCTAACGGGGAGACCCAGTACTTC.